The 6 T cell receptor beta chains below were found in one sample sequenced in a study of blood T cell repertoires in COVID-19. The assay was immunoSEQ multiplex PCR, and TCRdb's table has in-frame clones only and misses some. The sample lists approximately 210,000 clones, 89% occurring once. Sequenced input: peripheral blood. These receptors all come from a woman aged 40 to 50 with acute or convalescent COVID-19.

V usage is TRBV2 and J usage is TRBJ1-3; unclear D gene. V was shortened by 2 bases and J by 3 bases, with 14 bases between the two germline ends. The CDR3 covers 16 residues. CDR1 is SNHLY, CDR2 FYNNEI, per germline. CDR3 region: CASSERSGRIGNTIYF. CDR3 DNA sequence: TGTGCCAGCAGTGAAAGGTCAGGAAGGATTGGAAACACCATATATTTT.

The chain couples TRBV5-8 to TRBJ2-3; TRBD2 aligns across 11 bases. Germline V gene lookup returns CDR1 SGHTS and CDR2 YDEGEE. CDR3 length: 17 amino acids. V gave up 0 bases and J gave up 4 bases; unmatched junction bases: 7. The CDR3, as DNA: TGTGCCAGCAGCTTGGGTTTACTAGCGGGGGAGGCAGATACGCAGTATTTT. The encoded protein is CASSLGLLAGEADTQYF.

This rearrangement joins TRBV20-1 to TRBJ1-4; unclear D gene. CDR1 DFQATT and CDR2 SNEGSKA come from the germline V gene (reference sequence). The CDR3 runs to 11 residues. Trimming removed 5 bases at V and 8 bases at J, with 9 bases between. The CDR3 is CSAGRKEKLFF. The CDR3, as DNA: TGCAGTGCTGGGAGGAAAGAAAAACTGTTTTTT.

The V call is TRBV7-2, the J call TRBJ2-5; a weak D match, TRBD2 (7 bases). The CDR3 is 14 amino acids. Looked up from germline, CDR1 is SGHTA and CDR2 is FQGNSA. Trimming stripped 4 bases from V and 5 bases from J, with 14 bases between. The CDR3 here is CASSYGGARETQYF. The CDR3 DNA reads as TGTGCCAGCAGCTATGGGGGGGCCCGGGAGACCCAGTACTTC. Drawing the rest from reference TRBV7-2 and TRBJ2-5, the complete variable domain is GAGVSQSPSNKVTEKGKDVELRCDPISGHTALYWYRQSLGQGLEFLIYFQGNSAPDKSGLPSDRFSAERTGGSVSTLTIQRTQQEDSAVYLCASSYGGARETQYFGPGTRLLVL.

This chain connects TRBV6-6 to TRBJ2-1, with a tentative D call TRBD1 (6 bases). The CDR3 consists of 13 residues. V gave up 6 bases and J gave up 8 bases, with 14 bases separating them. Germline assignment: CDR1 MNHNY and CDR2 SVGAGI (reference sequence). The CDR3: CASSLQGSHEQFF. For the CDR3, the DNA is TGTGCCAGCAGCCTTCAGGGGTCGCATGAGCAGTTCTTC.

The rearrangement links TRBV6-1 to TRBJ1-1; tentatively, D is TRBD1 (5 bases). The CDR3 has 14 residues. Germline lookup yields CDR1 MNHNS and CDR2 SASEGT. Trimming shortened V by 3 bases and J by 5 bases, and 13 bases separated the two germline ends. The CDR3, as DNA: TGTGCCAGCAGTGACGGGGGGGTATCAACTGAAGCTTTCTTT. Its translation: CASSDGGVSTEAFF.